This paragraph reports one T cell receptor (beta chain). Its antigen is not known. The data were taken from a study of T cells in Graves' hyperthyroidism and ophthalmopathy. Study observations and caveats: Model output signaled ophthalmopathy a median 6.5 months ahead of onset.

The hyperthyroidism patients had all been newly diagnosed, and their disease duration was under 2 months. Their ages ranged from 18 to 65 years. Those patients with uncontrolled infection, other autoimmune disease, pregnancy or lactation were excluded. Using RNA transcripts as the source, TCR beta CDR3 regions were amplified. HTBI primers drove first-round RT-PCR of the TCR CDR3. MiXCR, run by TCRdb on the multiplex PCR reads, gives a single entry per CDR3 protein. The sample holds under 700,000 distinct CDR3 sequences, around 46% seen once. V shed 8 bases and J 0 bases; nucleotides not matched to a gene: 8. Looked up from germline, CDR1 is SNHLY and CDR2 is FYNNEI. The CDR3 has 16 residues.

Sequencing was performed on peripheral blood or thyroid tissue (not recorded which). The rearrangement joins TRBV2 to TRBJ1-5; 9 bases agree with TRBD1. The source of this sequence is a young woman with Graves' hyperthyroidism. CDR3 region: CASGTGPAHSNQPQHF. CDR3 sequence (DNA): TGTGCCAGCGGGACAGGGCCAGCACATAGCAATCAGCCCCAGCATTTT.